The clone carrying this T cell receptor (beta chain) was found many times. The antigen remains unidentified. V lost 0 bases and J 3 bases, leaving 11 bases between the germline ends. Germline CDR1 MGHRA, CDR2 YSYEKL. The CDR3 is made up of 15 amino acids. This record belongs to a study of Graves' ophthalmopathy and Graves' hyperthyroidism. Whole-study context: Peripheral blood samples were taken at initial diagnosis, before any treatment.

The authors amplified TCR beta CDR3 regions from RNA transcripts. The first round was an RT-PCR with HTBI primers, and the second round was a multiplex PCR. TCRdb itself ran the multiplex PCR reads through MiXCR, one entry per CDR3 protein. Counted here are about 340,000 distinct CDR3 sequences, roughly 15% occurring once; the ten biggest clones make up roughly 12%. Researchers turned away patients with other autoimmune diseases, uncontrolled infections, pregnancy or lactation. The starting material, around 9.3 ml of fresh peripheral blood, provided the PBMCs. Study-wide results and caveats: Blood was where most expanded thyroid clonotypes above 0.001 frequency also turned up.

This sequence joins TRBV4-1 and TRBJ1-2, with D possibly being TRBD1 (6 bases). Sequenced sample: peripheral blood. The clonotype comes from an adult man with Graves' ophthalmopathy. The CDR3 bases are TGCGCCAGCAGCCAAGAACCGGGGGCTGACTATGGCTACACCTTC. This gives the protein CASSQEPGADYGYTF.